These 31 T cell receptor beta chains were all obtained from the same sample, sequenced in a study of human T cells and chemical hapten exposure. MiXCR was run by TCRdb on the RACE reads, yielding one entry per CDR3 protein. The sample carries 95,000 to 100,000 distinct CDR3 sequences, approximately 11% recorded once. Time point meaning: pre-sensitization, week 0. Treatment of the sample: therapeutic diphenylcyclopropenone sensitization with weekly scalp DPC. The source material was whole blood, sampled in connection with sensitization to the hapten diphenylcyclopropenone (DPC). The receptor source for this set is a woman aged 55-75 years with alopecia areata. Some clones in this sample may be carry-over from other donors' samples.

This sequence joins TRBV7-8 and TRBJ1-5; unclear D gene. This CDR3 is built from 14 residues. Germline lookup yields CDR1 SGHVS and CDR2 FQNEAQ. Deletions cut 3 bases from V and 6 bases from J, with 12 bases between. Written as DNA, the CDR3 is TGTGCCAGCAGCTTCGAGTCCAGTACTCAGCCCCAGCATTTT. Protein: CASSFESSTQPQHF.

This chain connects TRBV20-1 to TRBJ2-2, with 9 bases identical to TRBD1. CDR3 length equals 17 residues. The germline CDR1 and CDR2 sequences are DFQATT and SNEGSKA (reference sequence). The trim removed 6 bases at V and 4 bases at J, leaving 15 bases unmatched. For the CDR3, the DNA is TGCAGTGCGACAGGGGGACGAGGGCCCGAAGCCACCGGGGAGCTGTTTTTT. It yields the protein CSATGGRGPEATGELFF.

V is TRBV6-1 and J is TRBJ1-2; 7 bases line up with TRBD1. CDR3 size: 14 residues. Trimming cost V 1 base and J 11 bases; bases outside gene matches: 10. Germline V gene lookup returns CDR1 MNHNS and CDR2 SASEGT. CDR3 nucleotide sequence: TGTGCCAGCAGTGAAGGGACAGGTACAGGTCGTTACACCTTC. Translated, it gives CASSEGTGTGRYTF.

This clonotype was detected only a few times. The rearrangement uses TRBV20-1 and TRBJ2-3; TRBD2 aligns across 7 bases. Looked up from germline, CDR1 is DFQATT and CDR2 is SNEGSKA (reference sequence). CDR3 length: 15 residues. Trimming took 5 bases from V and 5 from J; bases not matched to a gene: 13. CDR3 sequence: CSAPRGGGSGDTQYF. The CDR3 region has the DNA TGCAGTGCTCCTCGGGGCGGGGGATCAGGAGATACGCAGTATTTT.

In this sample, this clonotype turned up many times. The rearrangement links TRBV10-3 to TRBJ2-6; 9 bases align to TRBD1. The V gene's germline CDR1 is ENHRY and CDR2 SYGVKD. CDR3 length: 17 amino acids. After removal of 6 bases from V and 1 base from J, the junction contained 7 bases not matched to a gene. CDR3 bases: TGTGCCATCAGCCCTACAGGGGGCAGGTCTGGGGCCAACGTCCTGACTTTC. Encoded protein: CAISPTGGRSGANVLTF.

The V and J genes are TRBV4-1 and TRBJ2-3, with 11 bases matching TRBD2. The CDR3 has 17 residues. V shed 4 bases and J 0 bases; nucleotides not matched to a gene: 6. The germline V gene encodes CDR1 MGHRA and CDR2 YSYEKL. The CDR3 spells CASSRQLAGVSTDTQYF. CDR3 in DNA: TGCGCCAGCAGCCGCCAACTAGCGGGGGTTAGCACAGATACGCAGTATTTT.

This clonotype has a count of ten or more. The V call is TRBV7-3, the J call TRBJ2-6, with 8 bases fitting TRBD2. The CDR3 has 15 amino acids. Germline-derived CDR1 and CDR2 are SGHTA and FQGTGA. Trimming cost V 5 bases and J 2 bases; bases outside gene matches: 2. The CDR3 DNA reads TGTGCCAGCAGCCCCGGGGGGGCTGGGGCCAACGTCCTGACTTTC. It yields the protein CASSPGGAGANVLTF.

The gene calls are TRBV11-2 and TRBJ2-7; 7 nucleotides agree with TRBD1. The CDR3 is 16 residues long. Germline values: CDR1 SGHAT, CDR2 FQNNGV. V shed 2 bases and J 4 bases; nucleotides not matched to a gene: 11. The CDR3 protein is CASSLYTGVGIYEQYF. The CDR3 region has the DNA TGTGCCAGCAGCTTATATACAGGGGTTGGTATATACGAGCAGTACTTC.

This clonotype was seen at least ten times. The chain links TRBV19 to TRBJ2-1, with TRBD2 matching 15 bases. V lost 8 bases and J lost 0; bases outside the gene matches: 8. The CDR3 is made up of 18 amino acids. Germline loops: CDR1 LNHDA, CDR2 SQIVND (reference sequence). CDR3 DNA: TGTGCCAGTTTGCCGGGACTAGCGGGGGGCCTCTCCTACAATGAGCAGTTCTTC. Its protein product is CASLPGLAGGLSYNEQFF.

This clonotype was seen many times. The CDR3 bases are TGTGCCAGCAGCTTAGGGTCGGGGGACCCTGGGGCCAACGTCCTGACTTTC. It translates to CASSLGSGDPGANVLTF. The rearrangement links TRBV11-1 to TRBJ2-6; a weak D match, TRBD2 (6 bases). From germline, CDR1 is SGHAT and CDR2 FQDESV (reference sequence). This CDR3 is built from 17 residues. V lost 1 base and J lost 2, with 12 bases in between. Complete variable domain (other parts from reference TRBV11-1 and TRBJ2-6): EAEVAQSPRYKITEKSQAVAFWCDPISGHATLYWYRQILGQGPELLVQFQDESVVDDSQLPKDRFSAERLKGVDSTLKIQPAELGDSAMYLCASSLGSGDPGANVLTFGAGSRLTVL.

In its sample, this clonotype was seen a few times. The chain recombines TRBV7-6 with TRBJ1-2, with D hard to call. Germline CDR1 reads SGHVS; CDR2 reads FNYEAQ. The ends were cut back, 5 bases at V and 4 bases at J, with 11 bases in the middle. The length of the CDR3 is 13 residues. The CDR3 protein is CASSPRFAYGYTF. The CDR3 bases are TGTGCCAGCAGCCCAAGGTTTGCCTATGGCTACACCTTC.

This clonotype has a count of ten or more. V usage is TRBV2 and J usage is TRBJ1-5; no definite D call. Germline lookup yields CDR1 SNHLY and CDR2 FYNNEI. There are 14 residues in the CDR3. The V end was cut by 1 base, the J end by 0 bases, with 4 bases between. CDR3 region: CASSEGLSNQPQHF. CDR3 in DNA: TGTGCCAGCAGTGAAGGGCTTAGCAATCAGCCCCAGCATTTT.

The V call is TRBV10-3, the J call TRBJ1-2, with TRBD1 matching over 10 bases. Unmatched junction bases numbered 12, after V lost 8 bases and J lost 3 bases. Looked up from germline, CDR1 is ENHRY and CDR2 is SYGVKD. The length of the CDR3 is 16 residues. Here the CDR3 reads CAIQWDRGLIDYGYTF. The CDR3 region has the DNA TGTGCCATCCAATGGGACAGGGGACTGATCGACTATGGCTACACCTTC.

The rearrangement joins TRBV7-3 to TRBJ1-2, with D maybe TRBD1 (5 bases). The V and J ends lost 5 bases and 8 bases respectively, with 15 bases between them. The CDR3 length is 13 residues. CDR1 is SGHTA, CDR2 FQGTGA, per germline. In DNA form, the CDR3 reads TGTGCCAGCAGCCACGCGGGGCTCGAAGGCTACACCTTC. This translates into CASSHAGLEGYTF.

This clonotype was seen at least ten times. V is TRBV5-1 and J is TRBJ2-3, with TRBD2 as a possible D gene (5 bases). V gave up 7 bases and J gave up 2 bases, with 11 bases separating them. CDR1 and CDR2 (germline): SGHRS, YFSETQ. The CDR3 is 13 residues long. The DNA for the CDR3 is TGCGCCAGCCGTCCGGGGATCACAGATACGCAGTATTTT. This encodes CASRPGITDTQYF. Filled out from reference TRBV5-1 and TRBJ2-3, the complete variable domain reads KAGVTQTPRYLIKTRGQQVTLSCSPISGHRSVSWYQQTPGQGLQFLFEYFSETQRNKGNFPGRFSGRQFSNSRSEMNVSTLELGDSALYLCASRPGITDTQYFGPGTRLTVL.

There are many counts of this clonotype. The rearrangement links TRBV6-4 to TRBJ1-1; 7 nucleotides align to TRBD1. The J segment lost 3 bases and the V segment lost 5 bases, leaving 6 bases of the junction unmatched. In germline, CDR1 is MRHNA, CDR2 SNTAGT. This CDR3 has 14 residues. Here the CDR3 reads CASSSEGADTEAFF. DNA of the CDR3: TGTGCCAGCAGTAGTGAGGGGGCCGACACTGAAGCTTTCTTT.

This clonotype has ten or more counts. In DNA, the CDR3 is TGCAGTGCTAGAGATGCTAGCGGGGGGAACACCGGGGAGCTGTTTTTT. This sequence encodes CSARDASGGNTGELFF. The chain employs TRBV20-1 and TRBJ2-2; 10 positions match TRBD2. Germline V CDR1 and CDR2: DFQATT, SNEGSKA (reference sequence). This CDR3 has 16 residues. Germline trimming cut 0 bases from V and 1 base from J; bases unmatched to any gene: 2.

This clonotype was seen many times. This chain links TRBV20-1 with TRBJ2-7, with 9 bases lining up with TRBD2. Germline CDR1 is DFQATT and CDR2 is SNEGSKA (reference sequence). J gave up 4 bases and V 6 bases, and 7 bases lay outside the gene matches. The CDR3 has 13 amino acids. This chain's CDR3 is CSAASGGRYEQYF. CDR3 bases: TGCAGTGCAGCAAGCGGGGGGCGGTACGAGCAGTACTTC.

The J gene is TRBJ1-1, the V gene TRBV6-6; 7 bases map to TRBD1. The CDR3 spans 15 residues. The germline V gene encodes CDR1 MNHNY and CDR2 SVGAGI (reference sequence). The ends lost 7 bases at V and 2 bases at J; junction bases unmatched: 10. CDR3 coding DNA: TGTGCCAGCACCCAAGCGACAGGGCTTAACACTGAAGCTTTCTTT. Translated: CASTQATGLNTEAFF.

V is TRBV21-1 and J is TRBJ2-3; TRBD2 was called by the table and not checked on the DNA. TRBV21-1 is listed as a pseudogene. This CDR3 comprises 13 residues. The CDR3 DNA is TGTGCCATCCCGCCGCCAAGCACAGATACGCAGTATTTT. This gives the protein CAIPPPSTDTQYF.

The J gene is TRBJ2-2, the V gene TRBV5-5; D may be TRBD2 (6 bases). This CDR3 has 14 residues. The V gene's germline CDR1 is SGHKS and CDR2 YYEKEE (reference sequence). V was clipped by 4 bases and J by 8 bases, with 15 bases between them. The CDR3 DNA is TGTGCCAGCAGCCAGACTAGTTCGTCTGGGGAGCTGTTTTTT. Translating gives CASSQTSSSGELFF.

This clonotype was detected only a few times. The chain has TRBV6-5 and TRBJ2-2; D may match TRBD1 or TRBD2 (5 bases each). The CDR3 runs to 13 residues. V was trimmed by 8 bases and J by 0 bases, leaving 7 bases between them. The germline V gene encodes CDR1 MNHEY and CDR2 SVGAGI. CDR3 loop: CASQGPNTGELFF. CDR3 sequence (DNA): TGTGCCAGCCAGGGACCGAACACCGGGGAGCTGTTTTTT.

This clonotype was counted at least ten times. The CDR3 loop is CAWSLGTSSATDTQYF. DNA of the CDR3: TGTGCCTGGAGTTTAGGGACTAGCTCTGCCACAGATACGCAGTATTTT. The rearrangement uses TRBV30 and TRBJ2-3; TRBD2 matches 9 bases. Losses at the gene ends were 2 bases for V and 2 bases for J; bases not matched to a gene: 8. Germline values: CDR1 GTSNPN, CDR2 SVGIG (reference sequence). This CDR3 has 16 residues.

There are many counts of this clonotype. The rearrangement joins TRBV6-5 to TRBJ2-7; tentative D call: TRBD2 (5 bases). Trimming left V 3 bases short and J 4 bases short, with 19 bases between. This CDR3 is built from 16 residues. CDR1 is MNHEY, CDR2 SVGAGI, per germline. The CDR3 region has the DNA TGTGCCAGCAGTTATAATCCGATAGGCTCGGGATACGAGCAGTACTTC. Translation gives CASSYNPIGSGYEQYF.

This clonotype was detected only a few times. This sequence joins TRBV4-1 and TRBJ2-7; tentative D call: TRBD2 (5 bases). Trimming removed 0 bases at V and 3 bases at J, with 12 bases between. CDR1 MGHRA and CDR2 YSYEKL come from the germline V gene. The CDR3 consists of 15 residues. CDR3 sequence: CASSQEGEGNYEQYF. The CDR3 coding sequence is TGCGCCAGCAGCCAAGAGGGAGAAGGAAACTACGAGCAGTACTTC.

This clonotype has ten or more counts. The chain carries TRBV5-1 and TRBJ1-4; no firm D call. The CDR3 has 14 residues. Per germline, CDR1 SGHRS and CDR2 YFSETQ. V lost 0 bases and J lost 4, with 7 bases in between. CDR3: CASSLVQFNEKLFF. CDR3 DNA sequence: TGCGCCAGCAGCTTGGTCCAGTTTAATGAAAAACTGTTTTTT. The full variable domain, rest sourced from reference TRBV5-1 and TRBJ1-4, is KAGVTQTPRYLIKTRGQQVTLSCSPISGHRSVSWYQQTPGQGLQFLFEYFSETQRNKGNFPGRFSGRQFSNSRSEMNVSTLELGDSALYLCASSLVQFNEKLFFGSGTQLSVL.

This clonotype was seen many times. CDR3 nucleotide sequence: TGTGCCAGCAGTTCTGGGGGGACAGCATACTATGGCTACACCTTC. It specifies CASSSGGTAYYGYTF. This chain joins TRBV12-3 or TRBV12-4 and TRBJ1-2; 7 bases line up with TRBD1. There are 15 residues in the CDR3. J lost 3 bases, V lost 4 bases, and 8 bases had no gene match.

This chain uses TRBV15 with TRBJ2-7; no reliable D call. V dropped 0 bases and J dropped 4 bases, with 4 bases sitting between them. This CDR3 region has 12 residues. Germline CDR1 reads LNHNV; CDR2 reads YYDKDF (reference sequence). The DNA for the CDR3 is TGTGCCACCAGCAGAGATACGTACGAGCAGTACTTC. Its translation is CATSRDTYEQYF. Combining the CDR3 with reference TRBV15 and TRBJ2-7 gives the whole variable domain DAMVIQNPRYQVTQFGKPVTLSCSQTLNHNVMYWYQQKSSQAPKLLFHYYDKDFNNEADTPDNFQSRRPNTSFCFLDIRSPGLGDTAMYLCATSRDTYEQYFGPGTRLTVT.

This clonotype was seen many times. The V gene is TRBV30, the J gene TRBJ2-5, with D unresolved. The germline CDR1 and CDR2 sequences are GTSNPN and SVGIG (reference sequence). This CDR3 is built from 15 residues. V lost 2 bases and J lost 1, with 14 bases in between. CDR3 bases: TGTGCCTGGAGTCCCCCTTTCGCAGGCCAAGAGACCCAGTACTTC. Translating gives CAWSPPFAGQETQYF.

The CDR3 DNA reads as TGCGCCAGCAGCCCTCAGACAGGGCTAAACACTGAAGCTTTCTTT. Protein sequence: CASSPQTGLNTEAFF. The V and J genes are TRBV5-1 and TRBJ1-1; 7 nucleotides match TRBD1. With 4 bases clipped from V and 2 bases from J, the junction kept 8 bases outside the gene matches. Germline CDR1 and CDR2: SGHRS and YFSETQ. This CDR3 region has 15 residues. The full variable domain, in which reference TRBV5-1 and TRBJ1-1 provide the parts outside the CDR3, is KAGVTQTPRYLIKTRGQQVTLSCSPISGHRSVSWYQQTPGQGLQFLFEYFSETQRNKGNFPGRFSGRQFSNSRSEMNVSTLELGDSALYLCASSPQTGLNTEAFFGQGTRLTVV.

The gene calls are TRBV7-2 and TRBJ1-5; tentatively, D is TRBD1 (5 bases). The CDR3 runs to 17 residues. Germline assignment: CDR1 SGHTA and CDR2 FQGNSA. V was shortened by 3 bases and J by 2 bases, with 17 bases between the two germline ends. The CDR3 spells CASSFQGLPLGNQPQHF. CDR3 nucleotide sequence: TGTGCCAGCAGCTTTCAGGGATTGCCGTTGGGCAATCAGCCCCAGCATTTT. Based on the CDR3 plus reference TRBV7-2 and TRBJ1-5, the full variable domain is GAGVSQSPSNKVTEKGKDVELRCDPISGHTALYWYRQSLGQGLEFLIYFQGNSAPDKSGLPSDRFSAERTGGSVSTLTIQRTQQEDSAVYLCASSFQGLPLGNQPQHFGDGTRLSIL.